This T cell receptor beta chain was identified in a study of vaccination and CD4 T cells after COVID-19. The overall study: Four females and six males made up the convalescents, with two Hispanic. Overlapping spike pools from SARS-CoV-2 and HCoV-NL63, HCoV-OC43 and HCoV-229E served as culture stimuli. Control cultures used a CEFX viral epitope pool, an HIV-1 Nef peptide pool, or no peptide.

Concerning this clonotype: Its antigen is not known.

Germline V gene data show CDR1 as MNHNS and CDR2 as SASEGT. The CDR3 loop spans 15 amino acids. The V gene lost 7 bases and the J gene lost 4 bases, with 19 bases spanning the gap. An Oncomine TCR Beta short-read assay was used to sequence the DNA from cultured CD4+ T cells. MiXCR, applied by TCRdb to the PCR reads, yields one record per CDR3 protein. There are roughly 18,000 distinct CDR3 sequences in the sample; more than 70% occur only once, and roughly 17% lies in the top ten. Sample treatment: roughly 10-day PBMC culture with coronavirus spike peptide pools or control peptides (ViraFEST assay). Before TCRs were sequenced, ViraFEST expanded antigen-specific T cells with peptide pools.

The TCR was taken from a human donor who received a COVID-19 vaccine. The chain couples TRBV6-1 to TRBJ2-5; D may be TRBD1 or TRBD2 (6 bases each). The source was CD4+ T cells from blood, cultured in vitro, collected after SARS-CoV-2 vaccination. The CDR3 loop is CASTSLPGARETQYF. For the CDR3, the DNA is TGTGCCAGCACCTCACTTCCGGGGGCCCGAGAGACCCAGTACTTC.